Below, one T cell receptor (beta chain) is given with its context. Its target is unknown. This sample is drawn from a study of cytomegalovirus exposure and HLA in healthy donors. Broader study findings: Cytomegalovirus-associated TCR beta chains were listed, numbering roughly 150.

60 Vbeta and 13 Jbeta primers were used in PCR. Sequencing used immunoSEQ multiplex PCR; TCRdb keeps in-frame clones, though not all of them. This sample's table reports roughly 120,000 clones. Sequencing was carried out using PBMCs. This sequence originates from a man aged 25-45 years in good health and CMV-seronegative.

CDR3 loop: CASTLAGVDSGELFF. CDR3 DNA sequence: TGTGCCAGCACGTTAGCGGGAGTAGATAGCGGGGAGCTGTTTTTT. This chain links TRBV6-5 with TRBJ2-2; 9 nucleotides line up with TRBD2. Trimming took 7 bases from V and 7 from J; bases not matched to a gene: 10. Looked up from germline, CDR1 is MNHEY and CDR2 is SVGAGI. CDR3 size: 15 residues.